This TCR beta chain came from a study of T cell responses to AZD1222 COVID-19 vaccine. Libraries were prepared by immunoSEQ multiplex PCR; TCRdb keeps only in-frame clonotypes and omits some of them. The table has 120,000 or so clones, 80% to 90% seen once; the top ten hold around 1.5%. The V and J ends lost 4 bases and 0 bases respectively, with 6 bases between them. The CDR3 runs to 13 residues. Per the germline V gene, CDR1 is KGHSH and CDR2 is LQKENI. This specimen was peripheral blood, taken on day 0 of AZD1222 vaccination. The clonotype was recovered from an adult in good health. This chain links TRBV18 with TRBJ1-1; D is perhaps TRBD1 (5 bases). The CDR3 coding sequence is TGTGCCAGCTCACAACAGGTGAACACTGAAGCTTTCTTT. Amino acids: CASSQQVNTEAFF.